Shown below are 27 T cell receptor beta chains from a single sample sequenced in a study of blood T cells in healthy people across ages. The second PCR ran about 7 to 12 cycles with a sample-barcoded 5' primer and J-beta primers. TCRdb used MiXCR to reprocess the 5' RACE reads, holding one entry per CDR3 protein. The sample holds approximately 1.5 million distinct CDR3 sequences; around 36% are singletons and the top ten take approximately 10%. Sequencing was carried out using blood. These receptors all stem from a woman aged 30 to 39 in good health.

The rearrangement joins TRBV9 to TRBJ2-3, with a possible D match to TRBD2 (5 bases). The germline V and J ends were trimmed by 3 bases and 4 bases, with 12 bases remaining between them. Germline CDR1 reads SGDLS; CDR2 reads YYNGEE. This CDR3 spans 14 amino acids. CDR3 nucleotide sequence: TGTGCCAGCAGCGCCGAGGGTAGCGCAGATACGCAGTATTTT. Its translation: CASSAEGSADTQYF.

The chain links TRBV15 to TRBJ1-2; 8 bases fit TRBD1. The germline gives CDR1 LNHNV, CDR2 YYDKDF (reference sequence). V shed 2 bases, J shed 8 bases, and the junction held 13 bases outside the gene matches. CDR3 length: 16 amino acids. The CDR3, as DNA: TGTGCCACCAGCAGAACACCCTCAACAGGGGGAATAGGCTACACCTTC. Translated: CATSRTPSTGGIGYTF.

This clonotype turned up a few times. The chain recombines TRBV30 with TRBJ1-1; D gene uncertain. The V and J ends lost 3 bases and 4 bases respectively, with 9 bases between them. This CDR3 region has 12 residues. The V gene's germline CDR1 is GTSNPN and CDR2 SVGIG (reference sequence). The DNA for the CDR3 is TGTGCCTGGAGCAGAGGATCCACTGAAGCTTTCTTT. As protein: CAWSRGSTEAFF.

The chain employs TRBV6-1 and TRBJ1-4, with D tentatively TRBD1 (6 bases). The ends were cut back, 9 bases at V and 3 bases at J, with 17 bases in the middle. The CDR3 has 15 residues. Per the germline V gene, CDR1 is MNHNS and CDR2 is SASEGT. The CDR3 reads CASSSEGGANEKLFF. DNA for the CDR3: TGTGCCAGTAGTTCCGAAGGGGGTGCTAATGAAAAACTGTTTTTT.

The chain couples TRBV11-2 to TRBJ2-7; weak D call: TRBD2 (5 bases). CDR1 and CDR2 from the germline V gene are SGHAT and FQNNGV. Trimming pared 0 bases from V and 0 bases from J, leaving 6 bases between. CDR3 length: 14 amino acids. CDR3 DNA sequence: TGTGCCAGCAGCTTAGAGCGGGTCTCCTACGAGCAGTACTTC. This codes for CASSLERVSYEQYF.

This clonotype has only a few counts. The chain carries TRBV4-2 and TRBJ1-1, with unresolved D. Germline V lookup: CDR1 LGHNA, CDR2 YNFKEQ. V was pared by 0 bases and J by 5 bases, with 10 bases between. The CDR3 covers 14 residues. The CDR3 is CASSQEGRATEAFF. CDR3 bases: TGTGCCAGCAGCCAAGAGGGTCGGGCAACTGAAGCTTTCTTT.

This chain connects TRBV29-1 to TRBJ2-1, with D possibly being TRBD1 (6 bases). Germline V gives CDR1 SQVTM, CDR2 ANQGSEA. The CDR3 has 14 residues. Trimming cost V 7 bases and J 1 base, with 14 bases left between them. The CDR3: CSAGTLFSYNEQFF. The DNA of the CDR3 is TGCAGCGCTGGGACACTATTTTCCTACAATGAGCAGTTCTTC.

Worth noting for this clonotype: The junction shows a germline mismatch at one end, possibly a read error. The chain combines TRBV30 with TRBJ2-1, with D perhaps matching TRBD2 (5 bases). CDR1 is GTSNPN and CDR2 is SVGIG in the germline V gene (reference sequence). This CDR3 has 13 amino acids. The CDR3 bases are TGCGCCTGGTCGCCCGGGACCTACAATGAGCAGTTCTTC. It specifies CAWSPGTYNEQFF.

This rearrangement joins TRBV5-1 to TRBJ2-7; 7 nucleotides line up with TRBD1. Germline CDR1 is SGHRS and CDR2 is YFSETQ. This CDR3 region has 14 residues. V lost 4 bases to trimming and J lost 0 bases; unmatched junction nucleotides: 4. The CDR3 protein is CASSATGDSYEQYF. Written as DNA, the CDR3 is TGCGCCAGCAGCGCAACAGGGGACTCCTACGAGCAGTACTTC.

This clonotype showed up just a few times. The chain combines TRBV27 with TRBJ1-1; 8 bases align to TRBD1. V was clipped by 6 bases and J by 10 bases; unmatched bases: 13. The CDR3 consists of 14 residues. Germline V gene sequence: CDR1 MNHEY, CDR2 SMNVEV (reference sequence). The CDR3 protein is CASSYTGGPGRAFF. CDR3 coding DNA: TGTGCCAGCAGCTATACAGGGGGACCAGGGCGAGCTTTCTTT.

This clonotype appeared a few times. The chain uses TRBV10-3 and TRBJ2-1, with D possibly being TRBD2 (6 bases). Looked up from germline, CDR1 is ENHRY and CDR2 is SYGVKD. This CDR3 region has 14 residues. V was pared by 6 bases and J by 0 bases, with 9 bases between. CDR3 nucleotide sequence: TGTGCCATCAGGGGGGGAGGCTCCTACAATGAGCAGTTCTTC. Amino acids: CAIRGGGSYNEQFF.

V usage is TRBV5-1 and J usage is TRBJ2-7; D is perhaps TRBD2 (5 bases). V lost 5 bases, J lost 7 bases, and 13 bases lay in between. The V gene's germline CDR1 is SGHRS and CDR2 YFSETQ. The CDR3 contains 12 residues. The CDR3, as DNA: TGCGCCAGCAGGTCGGGCCGGGGAGAGCAGTACTTC. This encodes CASRSGRGEQYF. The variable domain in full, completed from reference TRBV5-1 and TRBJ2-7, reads KAGVTQTPRYLIKTRGQQVTLSCSPISGHRSVSWYQQTPGQGLQFLFEYFSETQRNKGNFPGRFSGRQFSNSRSEMNVSTLELGDSALYLCASRSGRGEQYFGPGTRLTVT.

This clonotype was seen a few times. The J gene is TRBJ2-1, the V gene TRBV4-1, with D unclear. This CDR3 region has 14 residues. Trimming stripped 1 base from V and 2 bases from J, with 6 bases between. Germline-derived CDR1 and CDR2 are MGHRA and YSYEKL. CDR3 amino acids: CASSQGRTYNEQFF. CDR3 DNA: TGCGCCAGCAGCCAAGGTCGGACCTACAATGAGCAGTTCTTC.

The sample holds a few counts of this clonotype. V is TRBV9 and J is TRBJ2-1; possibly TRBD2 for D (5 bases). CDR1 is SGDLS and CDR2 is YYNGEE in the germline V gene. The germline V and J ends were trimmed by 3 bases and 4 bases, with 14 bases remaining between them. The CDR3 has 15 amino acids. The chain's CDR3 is CASSAPKGSYNEQFF. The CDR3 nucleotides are TGTGCCAGCAGCGCCCCTAAAGGGAGTTACAATGAGCAGTTCTTC. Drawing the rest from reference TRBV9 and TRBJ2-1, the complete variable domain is DSGVTQTPKHLITATGQRVTLRCSPRSGDLSVYWYQQSLDQGLQFLIQYYNGEERAKGNILERFSAQQFPDLHSELNLSSLELGDSALYFCASSAPKGSYNEQFFGPGTRLTVL.

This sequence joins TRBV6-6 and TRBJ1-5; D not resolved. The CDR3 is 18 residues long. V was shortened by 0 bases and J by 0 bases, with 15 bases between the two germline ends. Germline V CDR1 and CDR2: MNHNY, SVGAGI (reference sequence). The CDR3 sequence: CASSYSTREKYSNQPQHF. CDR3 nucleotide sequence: TGTGCCAGCAGTTACTCTACAAGGGAGAAATATAGCAATCAGCCCCAGCATTTT.

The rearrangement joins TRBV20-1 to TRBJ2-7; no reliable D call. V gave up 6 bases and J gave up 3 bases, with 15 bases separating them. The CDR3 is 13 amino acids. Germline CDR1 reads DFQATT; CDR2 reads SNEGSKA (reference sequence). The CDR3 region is CSAPRSHLYEQYF. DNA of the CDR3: TGCAGTGCCCCCAGGTCGCACCTCTACGAGCAGTACTTC.

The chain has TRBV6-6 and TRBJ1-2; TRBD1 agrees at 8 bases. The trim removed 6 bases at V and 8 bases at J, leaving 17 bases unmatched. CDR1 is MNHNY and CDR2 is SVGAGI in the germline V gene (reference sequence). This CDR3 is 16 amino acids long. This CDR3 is CASSSRRQGRRNGYTF. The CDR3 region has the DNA TGTGCCAGCAGCTCGAGAAGACAGGGGCGTAGGAACGGCTACACCTTC.

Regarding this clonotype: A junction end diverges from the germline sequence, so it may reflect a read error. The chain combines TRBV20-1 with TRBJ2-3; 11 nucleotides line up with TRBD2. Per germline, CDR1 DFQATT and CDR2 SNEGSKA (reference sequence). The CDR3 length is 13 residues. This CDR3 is CSALTSGKDMQYF. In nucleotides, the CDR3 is TGCAGTGCGCTGACTAGCGGGAAGGATATGCAGTATTTT.

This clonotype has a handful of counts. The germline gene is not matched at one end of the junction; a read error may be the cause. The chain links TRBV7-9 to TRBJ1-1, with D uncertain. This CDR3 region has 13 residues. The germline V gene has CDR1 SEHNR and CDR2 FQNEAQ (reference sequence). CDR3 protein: CASSSPQITEAFF. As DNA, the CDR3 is TGTGCCAGCAGCTCCCCGCAGATTACTGAGGCTTTCTTT.

For the CDR3, the DNA is TGCGCCAGCAGCCCAGTCCCTGGGTGGGGGGAGTACAATGAGCAGTACTTC. Translated, it gives CASSPVPGWGEYNEQYF. This chain links TRBV4-1 with TRBJ2-5, with D perhaps matching TRBD2 (6 bases). V lost 4 bases to trimming and J lost 11 bases, with 29 bases between them. This CDR3 is built from 17 residues. The germline gives CDR1 MGHRA, CDR2 YSYEKL.

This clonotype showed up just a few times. The CDR3 loop reads CASSSSPEGTDIDLSDTQYF. The CDR3 DNA follows: TGTGCCAGCAGTTCGTCACCCGAAGGGACAGACATTGACTTGTCAGATACGCAGTATTTT. The chain employs TRBV27 and TRBJ2-3; 7 bases agree with TRBD1. Trimming took 4 bases from V and 4 from J; bases not matched to a gene: 23. From germline, CDR1 is MNHEY and CDR2 SMNVEV (reference sequence). The CDR3 totals 20 residues.

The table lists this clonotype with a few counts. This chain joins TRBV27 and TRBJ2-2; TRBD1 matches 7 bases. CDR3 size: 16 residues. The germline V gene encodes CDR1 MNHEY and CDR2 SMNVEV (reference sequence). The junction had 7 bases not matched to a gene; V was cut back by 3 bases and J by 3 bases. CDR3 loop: CASSFQGVLDTGELFF. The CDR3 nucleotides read TGTGCCAGCAGTTTTCAGGGGGTGTTGGACACCGGGGAGCTGTTTTTT.

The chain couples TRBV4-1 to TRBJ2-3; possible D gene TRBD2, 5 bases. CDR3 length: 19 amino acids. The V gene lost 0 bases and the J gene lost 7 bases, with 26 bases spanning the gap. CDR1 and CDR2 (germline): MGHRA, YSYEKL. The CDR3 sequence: CASSQDLGAPELTLYTQYF. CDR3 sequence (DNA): TGCGCCAGCAGCCAAGATTTGGGAGCCCCAGAGCTGACTCTATATACGCAGTATTTT.

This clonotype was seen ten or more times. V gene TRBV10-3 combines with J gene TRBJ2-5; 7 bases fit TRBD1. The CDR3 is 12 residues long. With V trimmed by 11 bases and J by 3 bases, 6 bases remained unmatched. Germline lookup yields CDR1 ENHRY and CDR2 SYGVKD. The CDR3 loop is CASAGTEETQYF. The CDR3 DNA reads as TGTGCCTCCGCCGGGACAGAAGAGACCCAGTACTTC.

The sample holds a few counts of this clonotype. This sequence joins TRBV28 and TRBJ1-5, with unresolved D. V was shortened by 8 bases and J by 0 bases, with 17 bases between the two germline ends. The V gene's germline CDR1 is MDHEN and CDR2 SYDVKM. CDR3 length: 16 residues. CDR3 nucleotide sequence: TGTGCCAGCCAATTAGGTGGCGGAAATAGCAATCAGCCCCAGCATTTT. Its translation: CASQLGGGNSNQPQHF.

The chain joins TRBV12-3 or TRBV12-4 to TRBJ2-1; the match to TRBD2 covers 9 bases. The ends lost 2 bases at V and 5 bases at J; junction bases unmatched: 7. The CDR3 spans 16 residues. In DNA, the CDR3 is TGTGCCAGCAGTTTACGAGGTAGCGGGAGTGACAATGAGCAGTTCTTC. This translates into CASSLRGSGSDNEQFF.

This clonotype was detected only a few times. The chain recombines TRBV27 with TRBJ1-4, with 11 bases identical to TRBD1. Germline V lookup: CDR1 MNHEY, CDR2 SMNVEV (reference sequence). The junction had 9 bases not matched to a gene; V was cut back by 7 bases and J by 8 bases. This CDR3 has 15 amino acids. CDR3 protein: CASTRTGGRNEKLFF. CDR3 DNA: TGTGCCAGCACCCGGACAGGGGGCCGCAACGAAAAACTGTTTTTT.